Included here is one T cell receptor (beta chain) sequence, with context. Its specificity is not known. This entry comes from a study of T cell responses to AZD1222 COVID-19 vaccine. V gave up 0 bases and J gave up 4 bases; unmatched junction bases: 14. Looked up from germline, CDR1 is KGHDR and CDR2 is SFDVKD. This CDR3 has 20 amino acids. TCRdb keeps only in-frame clones here, not all; method: immunoSEQ multiplex PCR. The sample includes 100,000 to 150,000 clones, roughly nine tenths seen only once; the top ten take around a quarter. Study outcomes and limitations: Elevations in Spike-specific TCR breadth and depth followed administration of two AZD1222 doses. Just a handful of AZD1222 recipients tested seropositive at baseline. Epitopes outside B.1.351 and B.1.1.7 mutated regions reportedly drew nearly half of spike TCRs. Regions 160-218 and 743-854 held dominance among vaccine-associated CD4 TCRs, which spanned spike.

This sequence was found in an adult in good health. The rearrangement uses TRBV24-1 and TRBJ2-1; 10 nucleotides agree with TRBD2. Sequences were derived from peripheral blood, sampled on day 0 of AZD1222 vaccination. The CDR3 nucleotides are TGTGCCACCAGTGATTTGCAGGACGTGGCCGGGACTAGCGATTACAATGAGCAGTTCTTC. It translates to CATSDLQDVAGTSDYNEQFF.